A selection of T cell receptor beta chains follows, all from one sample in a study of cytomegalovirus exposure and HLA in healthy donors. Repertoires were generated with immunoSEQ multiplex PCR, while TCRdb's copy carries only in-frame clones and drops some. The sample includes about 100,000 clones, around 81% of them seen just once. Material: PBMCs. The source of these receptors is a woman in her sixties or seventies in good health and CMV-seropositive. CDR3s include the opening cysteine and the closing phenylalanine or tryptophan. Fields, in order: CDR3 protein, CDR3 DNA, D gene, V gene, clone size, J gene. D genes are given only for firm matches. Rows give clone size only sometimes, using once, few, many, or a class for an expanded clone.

CAWSGAGTSGDTQYF,TGTGCCTGGAGCGGGGCCGGGACTAGCGGAGATACGCAGTATTTT,TRBD2,TRBV30,few,TRBJ2-3
CASSPRPDFYNEQFF,TGTGCCAGCAGCCCCCGGCCGGACTTCTACAATGAGCAGTTCTTC,.,TRBV9,.,TRBJ2-1
CASSGTSSYEQYF,TGCGCCAGCAGCGGGACTAGCTCCTACGAGCAGTACTTC,TRBD2,TRBV5-1,.,TRBJ2-7
CASSLAGEWATYGYTF,TGTGCCAGCAGCTTGGCCGGGGAATGGGCCACCTATGGCTACACCTTC,.,TRBV5-6,few,TRBJ1-2
CSSSLAITSGGAEQYF,TGTTCCAGCAGCTTAGCTATAACCTCGGGTGGCGCCGAGCAGTACTTT,.,TRBV7-9,.,TRBJ2-7
CASSLGTSGSDEQFF,TGTGCCAGCAGCCTGGGGACTAGCGGGAGCGATGAGCAGTTCTTC,TRBD2,TRBV11-3,.,TRBJ2-1
CASSGLTGGSGANVLTF,TGCGCCAGCAGTGGATTGACAGGGGGCTCTGGGGCCAACGTCCTGACTTTC,TRBD1,TRBV10-1,.,TRBJ2-6
CASSQDTYWGEAIYGKTQYF,TGTGCCAGCAGCCAAGATACATACTGGGGAGAGGCTATCTACGGAAAGACCCAGTACTTC,.,TRBV14,.,TRBJ2-5
CAIKHRGGQYYEQYF,TGTGCCATCAAACACCGGGGGGGGCAGTACTACGAGCAGTACTTC,TRBD2,TRBV28,.,TRBJ2-7
CSARDRGEQYF,TGCAGTGCTAGAGATCGGGGGGAGCAGTACTTC,.,TRBV20-1,.,TRBJ2-7
CAWSPGGAWGEQYF,TGTGCCTGGAGTCCAGGGGGCGCCTGGGGCGAGCAGTACTTC,TRBD1,TRBV30,once,TRBJ2-7
CATSRGTSGRYEQYF,TGTGCCACCAGCAGAGGGACTAGCGGGAGGTACGAGCAGTACTTC,TRBD2,TRBV15,.,TRBJ2-7
CASSEAGQGNSPLHF,TGTGCCAGCAGTGAAGCGGGACAGGGGAATTCACCCCTCCACTTT,TRBD1,TRBV6-1,few,TRBJ1-6
CASRVGVNYGYTF,TGTGCCAGCCGCGTAGGAGTGAACTATGGCTACACCTTC,.,TRBV6-5,.,TRBJ1-2
CASRPGLANSYEQYF,TGCGCCAGCAGACCGGGACTAGCGAATTCCTACGAGCAGTACTTC,TRBD2,TRBV10-2,.,TRBJ2-7
CASSLYRDPGGYTF,TGTGCCAGCAGCTTATACCGGGATCCAGGCGGCTACACCTTC,.,TRBV7-2,.,TRBJ1-2
CASSKPVTGELFF,TGTGCCAGCAGTAAACCGGTGACCGGGGAGCTGTTTTTT,.,TRBV11-2,.,TRBJ2-2
CASSLTLNGGGPGAYNEQFF,TGTGCCAGCAGCTTAACTTTAAACGGGGGAGGACCGGGGGCCTACAATGAGCAGTTCTTC,.,TRBV7-8,.,TRBJ2-1
CSSSFTGPKGNYGYTF,TGTTCCAGCAGCTTTACAGGGCCCAAAGGGAACTATGGCTACACCTTC,.,TRBV7-9,.,TRBJ1-2
CASSYLGGHQPQHF,TGTGCCAGCAGTTACTTGGGGGGGCATCAGCCCCAGCATTTT,.,TRBV6-6,.,TRBJ1-5
CASSLMGEAHNSPLHF,TGTGCCAGCAGCTTAATGGGAGAAGCCCATAATTCACCCCTCCACTTT,.,TRBV7-3,.,TRBJ1-6
CASSPPGRSNIQYF,TGTGCCAGCTCACCACCAGGGAGGAGTAACATTCAGTACTTC,.,TRBV18,.,TRBJ2-4
CASSLGEGLNTEAFF,TGTGCCAGCAGCTTAGGAGAGGGCCTGAACACTGAAGCTTTCTTT,.,TRBV7-6,.,TRBJ1-1
CASSLGGISGNTIYF,TGCGCCAGCAGCCTTGGAGGGATCTCTGGAAACACCATATATTTT,.,TRBV5-1,.,TRBJ1-3
CASSSAFATNEKLFF,TGTGCCAGCAGTTCCGCGTTTGCAACTAATGAAAAACTGTTTTTT,.,TRBV6-5,.,TRBJ1-4
CASSLEGSSGEQYF,TGCGCCAGCAGCTTGGAAGGGAGCAGTGGAGAGCAGTACTTC,.,TRBV5-1,.,TRBJ2-7